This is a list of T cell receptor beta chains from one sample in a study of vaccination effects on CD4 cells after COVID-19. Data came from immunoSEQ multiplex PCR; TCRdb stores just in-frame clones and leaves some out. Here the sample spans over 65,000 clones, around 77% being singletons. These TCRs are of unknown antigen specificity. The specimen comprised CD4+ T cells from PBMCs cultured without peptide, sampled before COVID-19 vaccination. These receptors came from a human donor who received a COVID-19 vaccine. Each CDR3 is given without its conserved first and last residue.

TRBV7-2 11 ASSLVFREKLF
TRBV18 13 ASSVDSPSLDEQF
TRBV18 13 ASSPGGTSTDTQY
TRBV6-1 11 ASSDRARSPLH
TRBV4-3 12 ASGPGQGTDTQY
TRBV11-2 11 ASSLNIQETQY
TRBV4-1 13 ASSQPPPDLRGYT
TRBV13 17 ASSLGVAGGPVWTDTQY
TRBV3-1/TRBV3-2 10 ASSQGAGELF
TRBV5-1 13 ASSWRAGTHNEQF
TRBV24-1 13 ATGGQAANTGELF
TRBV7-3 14 ASSFSSGAGTGELF
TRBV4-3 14 ASSQGTSRRTGELF
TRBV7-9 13 ASSTGILGNQPQH
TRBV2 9 ASSEPGALF
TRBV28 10 ASTRDTGELF
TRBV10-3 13 AISAGGTAYNEQF
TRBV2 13 ASSPKTGSNQPQH
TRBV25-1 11 ASSEYADYGYT
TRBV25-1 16 ASSDLDPSGGRYNEQF
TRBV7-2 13 ASSPTGFEGETQY
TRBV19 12 ASSRQQRGYGYT
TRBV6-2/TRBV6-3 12 ASSYSGGNQPQH
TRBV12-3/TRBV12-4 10 ASRNLPGELF
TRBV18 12 ASSPPGGVDTIY
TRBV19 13 ASSIRVSELQTQY
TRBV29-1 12 SAGQNMDTGELF
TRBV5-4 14 ASSSRTSGQFGELF
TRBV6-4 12 ASSRTGDNYGYT
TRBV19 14 ASSDGTRASYQPQH
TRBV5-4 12 ASRIDRNQETQY
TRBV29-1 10 SVVGGGNTIY
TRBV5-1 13 ASRRTGTGGNTIY
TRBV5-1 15 ASSLGRQVSRVGGYT
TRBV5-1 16 ASSLDETGSSYNSPLH
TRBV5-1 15 ASSLAYSGGSQETQY
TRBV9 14 ASSVEGITNTGELF